This T cell receptor beta chain was recorded in a study of cytomegalovirus exposure and HLA in healthy donors. About the research overall: An earlier analysis identified 100 million to 130 million unique TCR beta sequences in about 170 million T cells.

The PCR employed 60 Vbeta primers together with 13 Jbeta primers. Sequencing used immunoSEQ multiplex PCR; TCRdb keeps in-frame clones, though not all of them. The sample carries about 90,000 clones, around 79% recorded once. Study observations and caveats: Among CMV-associated TCR beta chains, most appeared HLA-restricted in a later analysis.

V shed 3 bases, J shed 5 bases, and the junction held 14 bases outside the gene matches. Germline V gene lookup returns CDR1 LGHNA and CDR2 YNFKEQ. The length of the CDR3 is 18 residues. On this clone itself: Its antigen is undetermined.

This TCR was recovered from a woman aged 40 to 50 in good health and CMV-seropositive. The sequencing sample was made of PBMCs. The chain uses TRBV4-2 and TRBJ2-3, with 10 bases aligning to TRBD2. The CDR3 sequence: CASSQYSSGRGGIDTQYF. Here the CDR3 DNA reads TGTGCCAGCAGCCAGTATTCCAGCGGGAGGGGGGGGATAGATACGCAGTATTTT.